Listed below are T cell receptor beta chains from one sample, sequenced in a study of graft-versus-host responses after intestinal transplantation. Measured with immunoSEQ multiplex PCR; TCRdb has only the in-frame clones, and not every one. The sample comprises roughly 98,000 clones, approximately 92% of which are singletons, and around 1.1% rests with the top ten. These receptors have no known antigen. The specimen was unstimulated CD8+ T cells sorted from spleen or lymph node cells, collected before transplant. These receptors originate from a human donor who was the organ donor for an intestinal transplant. The CDR3 runs from the conserved cysteine through the conserved F or W. A D gene is named only where the DNA matches it firmly. Clone size is given for some rows only: seen once, a few or many times, or a class if the clone is expanded.

d_gene	abundance	v_gene	j_gene	CDR3aa	CDR3nt
TRBD1	NA	TRBV6-1	TRBJ2-7	CASSLGQGAYRQYF	TGTGCCAGCAGCCTAGGACAGGGGGCATATAGGCAGTACTTC
TRBD2	NA	TRBV11-2	TRBJ2-1	CASRGRTSGPSYNEQFF	TGTGCCAGCAGGGGCAGGACTAGCGGGCCCTCCTACAATGAGCAGTTCTTC
NA	NA	TRBV28	TRBJ2-1	CASSLVRGIYNEQFF	TGTGCCAGCAGTTTAGTTCGGGGAATATACAATGAGCAGTTCTTC
NA	NA	TRBV21-1	TRBJ1-2	CASSAGHHRGLKRLGYTF	TGTGCCAGCAGCGCGGGACACCACAGGGGGTTAAAGCGATTAGGCTACACCTTC
TRBD2	NA	TRBV5-8	TRBJ2-1	CASNPQALAASSYNEQFF	TGTGCCAGCAACCCCCAGGCACTAGCGGCCAGCTCCTACAATGAGCAGTTCTTC
NA	NA	TRBV7-9	TRBJ2-7	CASSLVGGYYEQYF	TGTGCCAGCAGCCTGGTTGGAGGGTACTACGAGCAGTACTTC
TRBD1	NA	TRBV19	TRBJ1-1	CASSIAAGGNTEAFF	TGTGCCAGTAGTATAGCGGCAGGGGGCAACACTGAAGCTTTCTTT
NA	NA	TRBV6-5	TRBJ1-2	CASSRGAEANYGYTF	TGTGCCAGCAGCCGAGGAGCGGAAGCTAACTATGGCTACACCTTC
TRBD1	NA	TRBV30	TRBJ2-7	CASNGQGRPYEQYF	TGTGCCTCGAACGGACAGGGGCGGCCCTACGAGCAGTACTTC
NA	few	TRBV4-3	TRBJ2-7	CASSQDCGPLYEQYF	TGCGCCAGCAGCCAAGATTGCGGGCCACTCTACGAGCAGTACTTC
NA	once	TRBV6-1	TRBJ1-6	CASSVWTSNSPLHF	TGTGCCAGCAGTGTTTGGACATCTAATTCACCCCTCCACTTT
TRBD2	NA	TRBV7-8	TRBJ2-5	CASSLGVAGQQETQYF	TGTGCCAGCAGCTTAGGAGTAGCGGGGCAACAAGAGACCCAGTACTTC
NA	NA	TRBV6-5	TRBJ2-7	CASSYYGSPYEQYF	TGTGCCAGCAGTTACTACGGGAGCCCCTACGAGCAGTACTTC
NA	NA	TRBV10-2	TRBJ2-7	CASSLDRVGEQYF	TGCGCCAGCAGTTTGGACAGAGTGGGAGAGCAGTACTTC
NA	NA	TRBV2	TRBJ2-7	CASSGVIGVAETYEQYF	TGTGCCAGCAGTGGGGTTATAGGGGTGGCTGAGACCTACGAGCAGTACTTC
TRBD2	NA	TRBV27	TRBJ2-7	CASRAPSGWSYEQYF	TGTGCCAGCAGGGCGCCTAGCGGGTGGTCCTACGAGCAGTACTTC
NA	NA	TRBV27	TRBJ2-7	CASSSSSSYEQYF	TGTGCCAGCAGTTCGTCTAGCAGCTACGAGCAGTACTTC
NA	NA	TRBV20-1	TRBJ1-1	CSAGPGVEAFF	TGCAGTGCTGGACCGGGGGTTGAAGCTTTCTTT
NA	NA	TRBV5-8	TRBJ2-7	CASSLAGTPYYEQYF	TGTGCCAGCAGCTTGGCTGGGACTCCCTATTACGAGCAGTACTTC
NA	NA	TRBV11-2	TRBJ2-5	CASSLGYGVGETQYF	TGTGCCAGCAGCTTAGGGTACGGGGTTGGAGAGACCCAGTACTTC
NA	NA	TRBV7-9	TRBJ2-5	CASSPSTGFANQETQYF	TGTGCCAGCAGCCCTTCTACAGGGTTCGCTAATCAAGAGACCCAGTACTTC
NA	NA	TRBV2	TRBJ2-1	CASIRPREAVNEQFF	TGTGCCAGCATCCGGCCTAGGGAGGCTGTCAATGAGCAGTTCTTC
NA	NA	TRBV4-3	TRBJ2-2	CASSQDQRDPNTGELFF	TGCGCCAGCAGCCAAGATCAGCGTGACCCCAACACCGGGGAGCTGTTTTTT
NA	NA	TRBV28	TRBJ1-1	CASSLQGWTEAFF	TGTGCCAGCAGTTTGCAGGGTTGGACTGAAGCTTTCTTT
TRBD2	NA	TRBV2	TRBJ2-7	CASSEPLAEISYEQYF	TGTGCCAGCAGTGAGCCACTAGCGGAGATCTCCTACGAGCAGTACTTC
TRBD1	few	TRBV5-1	TRBJ2-7	CASSSGTGPYEQYF	TGCGCCAGCAGCTCGGGGACAGGCCCCTACGAGCAGTACTTC
NA	NA	TRBV5-1	TRBJ2-1	CASSPDSLEQFF	TGCGCCAGCAGCCCCGACAGCCTTGAGCAGTTCTTC
TRBD2	NA	TRBV6-5	TRBJ2-1	CASSTLAGGPVPQFF	TGTGCCAGCAGTACACTAGCGGGAGGGCCAGTCCCGCAGTTCTTC
NA	NA	TRBV7-2	TRBJ1-1	CASSLPDSLWTEAFF	TGTGCCAGCAGCCTGCCGGACAGCTTGTGGACTGAAGCTTTCTTT
TRBD1	NA	TRBV5-4	TRBJ2-7	CASSVWTGSEQYF	TGTGCCAGCAGCGTATGGACAGGGAGCGAGCAGTACTTC
TRBD1	NA	TRBV4-1	TRBJ1-2	CASSYRDSVYGYTF	TGCGCCAGCAGTTACCGGGACAGCGTCTATGGCTACACCTTC
TRBD2	NA	TRBV29-1	TRBJ2-1	CSVEGSGRDIYNEQFF	TGCAGCGTTGAGGGGAGCGGGAGGGATATTTACAATGAGCAGTTCTTC
NA	NA	TRBV7-9	TRBJ2-2	CASSPRNTGELFF	TGTGCCAGCAGCCCCAGGAACACCGGGGAGCTGTTTTTT
NA	NA	TRBV2	TRBJ1-2	CASSRGRGTNLNYGYTF	TGTGCCAGCAGTCGGGGCAGGGGAACCAACCTTAACTATGGCTACACCTTC
TRBD1	once	TRBV5-1	TRBJ1-1	CASSLVGDRGSEAFF	TGCGCCAGCAGCTTGGTTGGGGACAGGGGTTCTGAAGCTTTCTTT
NA	few	TRBV5-6	TRBJ2-7	CASSSQAYEQYF	TGTGCCAGCAGCTCCCAGGCCTACGAGCAGTACTTC
NA	NA	TRBV27	TRBJ2-7	CASGLPGGACYEQYF	TGTGCCAGCGGCTTACCCGGTGGGGCCTGCTACGAGCAGTACTTC
TRBD2	NA	TRBV5-1	TRBJ2-7	CASSGGLAASYEQYF	TGCGCCAGCAGCGGGGGACTAGCGGCCTCCTACGAGCAGTACTTC
TRBD2	NA	TRBV7-6	TRBJ2-7	CASTEGRAGAHYEQYF	TGTGCCAGCACCGAGGGAAGGGCGGGAGCGCATTACGAGCAGTACTTC
NA	NA	TRBV7-3	TRBJ2-7	CASSLIGYEQYF	TGTGCCAGCAGCCTAATCGGCTACGAGCAGTACTTC
NA	NA	TRBV5-1	TRBJ2-7	CASSLGLEYEQYF	TGCGCCAGCAGCTTGGGACTGGAATACGAGCAGTACTTC
NA	NA	TRBV18	TRBJ2-3	CASSSRLGGITDTQYF	TGTGCCAGCTCATCGCGACTAGGAGGGATCACAGATACGCAGTATTTT
TRBD2	NA	TRBV19	TRBJ2-7	CASSTREGWHEQYF	TGTGCCAGTAGTACGCGGGAGGGCTGGCACGAGCAGTACTTC
TRBD1	NA	TRBV7-8	TRBJ1-2	CASSQTGGDSYGYTF	TGTGCCAGCAGCCAGACAGGGGGCGATTCCTATGGCTACACCTTC
NA	NA	TRBV9	TRBJ2-7	CASSAQPGVFNEQYF	TGTGCCAGCAGCGCCCAACCAGGGGTATTCAACGAGCAGTACTTC
TRBD1	NA	TRBV13	TRBJ2-3	CASSLGQGIPDTQYF	TGTGCCAGCAGCTTGGGACAGGGTATTCCGGATACGCAGTATTTT
TRBD1	NA	TRBV28	TRBJ2-7	CASSIYRGTYEQYF	TGTGCCAGCAGCATATACAGGGGAACCTACGAGCAGTACTTC
NA	NA	TRBV4-1	TRBJ1-4	CASSDSAHRVGEKLFF	TGCGCCAGCAGCGATTCCGCCCACAGGGTAGGGGAAAAACTGTTTTTT
TRBD1	NA	TRBV6-5	TRBJ2-1	CASSGPGQGYNEQFF	TGTGCCAGCAGTGGACCGGGACAGGGGTACAATGAGCAGTTCTTC
TRBD1	NA	TRBV13	TRBJ2-5	CASSLSHRGGETQYF	TGTGCCAGCAGCTTATCCCACAGGGGTGGAGAGACCCAGTACTTC
NA	NA	TRBV4-1	TRBJ1-1	CASSQELGGLNTEAFF	TGCGCCAGCAGCCAAGAGTTGGGAGGCCTGAACACTGAAGCTTTCTTT
TRBD2	NA	TRBV19	TRBJ2-7	CASSSASGGEQYF	TGTGCCAGTAGCTCAGCTTCGGGGGGCGAGCAGTACTTC
NA	NA	TRBV14	TRBJ1-1	CASSHNGGNLPQFNTEAFF	TGTGCCAGCAGCCACAACGGGGGAAACTTACCCCAATTCAACACTGAAGCTTTCTTT
NA	NA	TRBV9	TRBJ1-2	CASSVSTRTLGYTF	TGTGCCAGCAGCGTATCCACGCGGACTCTCGGCTACACCTTC
NA	NA	TRBV7-2	TRBJ2-1	CASSPLGGANEQFF	TGTGCCAGCAGCCCTCTGGGGGGAGCGAATGAGCAGTTCTTC
NA	NA	TRBV2	TRBJ1-1	CASSLITEAFF	TGTGCCAGCAGCCTTATCACTGAAGCTTTCTTT
TRBD1	NA	TRBV30	TRBJ2-4	CAWSMGQGSIQYF	TGTGCCTGGAGTATGGGACAGGGGAGCATTCAGTACTTC
TRBD2	NA	TRBV28	TRBJ2-1	CATNSAGEPYNEQFF	TGTGCCACCAACTCAGCGGGAGAACCCTACAATGAGCAGTTCTTC
NA	once	TRBV7-9	TRBJ1-3	CASSRSVARGNTIYF	TGTGCCAGCAGTCGTTCGGTGGCGCGGGGAAACACCATATATTTT
NA	NA	TRBV7-3	TRBJ2-2	CASSAENTGELFF	TGTGCCAGCAGCGCAGAGAACACCGGGGAGCTGTTTTTT